The 22 T cell receptor beta chains below come from one sample, sequenced in a study of vaccination effects on CD4 cells after COVID-19. Measured with immunoSEQ multiplex PCR; TCRdb has only the in-frame clones, and not every one. This table holds 41,000 or so clones, under 75% found once. Their antigens are not known. Antigen-specific CD4+ T cells were expanded with viral peptide pools in the ViraFEST assay before sequencing. Culture proceeded for nine to eleven days, and CD4+ T cells were then isolated. None of these healthy vaccinees had been infected with SARS-CoV-2 before vaccination. Specimen: CD4+ T cells from PBMCs cultured with HCoV-OC43 spike peptides, collected before COVID-19 vaccination. The subset is: HCoV-OC43 spike overlapping peptide pool stimulation. The receptors originated from a human donor who received a COVID-19 vaccine.

V gene TRBV15 combines with J gene TRBJ1-1; D is possibly TRBD1 (5 bases). The length of the CDR3 is 14 residues. V was shortened by 0 bases and J by 11 bases, with 16 bases between the two germline ends. Germline CDR1 is LNHNV and CDR2 is YYDKDF (reference sequence). The DNA of the CDR3 is TGTGCCACCAGCAGAGATCTGACAGCCGCGGAGGCTTTCTTT. Translating it yields CATSRDLTAAEAFF.

This clone was seen a few times. This chain uses TRBV7-3 with TRBJ2-1; perhaps D is TRBD1 or TRBD2 (6 bases each). Germline assignment: CDR1 SGHTA and CDR2 FQGTGA. This CDR3 is built from 16 residues. V gave up 2 bases and J gave up 1 base, with 12 bases separating them. The CDR3 is CASSLGGLKSYNEQFF. In DNA form, the CDR3 reads TGTGCCAGCAGCTTAGGGGGGCTGAAATCCTACAATGAGCAGTTCTTC.

The chain combines TRBV6-2 or TRBV6-3 with TRBJ1-4; 8 bases map to TRBD1. The germline CDR1 and CDR2 sequences are MNHEY and SVGEGT. V was clipped by 0 bases and J by 12 bases; unmatched bases: 3. The CDR3 is 13 residues long. CDR3 coding DNA: TGTGCCAGCAGTTACTCTTACAGGGGGGAACTGTTTTTT. Protein product: CASSYSYRGELFF.

This clone was detected a few times. The rearrangement links TRBV28 to TRBJ1-5; D is perhaps TRBD1 (5 bases). V was trimmed by 6 bases and J by 4 bases, leaving 16 bases between them. Germline V gene sequence: CDR1 MDHEN, CDR2 SYDVKM. This CDR3 spans 15 amino acids. For the CDR3, the DNA is TGTGCCAGCAGCCGGGGGGGGAAGGGTAATCAGCCCCAGCATTTT. Protein sequence: CASSRGGKGNQPQHF. The full variable domain, with the rest looked up from reference TRBV28 and TRBJ1-5, is DVKVTQSSRYLVKRTGEKVFLECVQDMDHENMFWYRQDPGLGLRLIYFSYDVKMKEKGDIPEGYSVSREKKERFSLILESASTNQTSMYLCASSRGGKGNQPQHFGDGTRLSIL.

The chain links TRBV6-5 to TRBJ1-1; 10 bases are shared with TRBD1. Germline loops: CDR1 MNHEY, CDR2 SVGAGI. CDR3 length: 15 amino acids. The V gene end was trimmed by 6 bases and the J gene end by 1 base; junction bases not matched to a gene: 5. CDR3: CASSPRDRGNTEAFF. For the CDR3, the DNA is TGTGCCAGCAGCCCCCGGGACAGGGGGAACACTGAAGCTTTCTTT.

The V call is TRBV28, the J call TRBJ1-1; TRBD1 aligns across 8 bases. With V trimmed by 1 base and J by 4 bases, 5 bases remained unmatched. The germline gives CDR1 MDHEN, CDR2 SYDVKM. The CDR3 has 15 residues. The CDR3 sequence: CASSLSGGWGTEAFF. Here the CDR3 DNA reads TGTGCCAGCAGTTTATCAGGGGGCTGGGGCACTGAAGCTTTCTTT.

The rearrangement links TRBV19 to TRBJ2-1; TRBD2 aligns across 11 bases. Trimming removed 5 bases from V and 7 bases from J; junction bases left unmatched: 7. This CDR3 spans 15 amino acids. CDR1 and CDR2 from the germline V gene are LNHDA and SQIVND (reference sequence). The CDR3 here is CASSSVASGRNEQFF. The CDR3 region has the DNA TGTGCCAGTAGTTCCGTAGCTAGCGGGAGGAATGAGCAGTTCTTC.

The chain couples TRBV28 to TRBJ1-4; D perhaps matches TRBD1 (6 bases). The V gene's germline CDR1 is MDHEN and CDR2 SYDVKM. This CDR3 has 14 residues. Trimming took off 5 bases at V and 4 bases at J, with 11 bases between the two ends. The CDR3 nucleotides are TGTGCCAGCAGTCTTCCGGGACATAATGAAAAACTGTTTTTT. Translation gives CASSLPGHNEKLFF.

The chain has TRBV3-1 (or the pseudogene TRBV3-2) and TRBJ2-2, with a tentative D call TRBD2 (5 bases). The germline V gene encodes CDR1 LGHDT and CDR2 YNNKEL (reference sequence). This CDR3 is built from 12 residues. Trimming took 5 bases from V and 7 from J, leaving 8 bases between them. The CDR3 DNA follows: TGTGCCAGCAGCTATAGCGTCGGGGAGCTGTTTTTT. Its protein is CASSYSVGELFF.

The chain links TRBV11-2 to TRBJ1-4; D remains ambiguous. Germline V gene lookup returns CDR1 SGHAT and CDR2 FQNNGV. With 3 bases removed from V and 8 bases from J, the gap between germline ends came to 10 bases. The CDR3 is 13 amino acids. The CDR3 protein is CASSFGEREKLFF. CDR3 sequence (DNA): TGTGCCAGCAGCTTTGGGGAGCGCGAAAAACTGTTTTTT.

The rearrangement uses TRBV2 and TRBJ2-7; D gene unclear. The CDR3 has 15 residues. Germline V gene data show CDR1 as SNHLY and CDR2 as FYNNEI. Trimming left V 6 bases short and J 3 bases short, with 18 bases between. The CDR3: CASRMTGFRDYEQYF. DNA for the CDR3: TGTGCCAGCAGGATGACCGGCTTTCGAGACTACGAGCAGTACTTC.

V is TRBV28 and J is TRBJ1-2; possibly TRBD1 for D (5 bases). The CDR3 consists of 13 residues. V shed 6 bases and J shed 4 bases, with 12 bases lying between them. Germline CDR1 MDHEN, CDR2 SYDVKM. Here the CDR3 reads CASSRGFTYGYTF. The CDR3 DNA follows: TGTGCCAGCAGCCGGGGGTTCACCTATGGCTACACCTTC.

In this sample, this clone turned up once. The V and J genes are TRBV4-1 and TRBJ2-5; weak D call: TRBD1 (6 bases). CDR3 length equals 15 residues. V was clipped by 1 base and J by 5 bases, with 14 bases between them. The germline V gene has CDR1 MGHRA and CDR2 YSYEKL. The CDR3 DNA follows: TGCGCCAGCAGCCAAGTGGGGGCAGGATATGAGACCCAGTACTTC. It encodes CASSQVGAGYETQYF.

V and J are TRBV5-1 and TRBJ1-1; D may be TRBD1 (6 bases). The CDR3 is 14 amino acids. The ends were cut back, 0 bases at V and 7 bases at J, with 13 bases in the middle. The germline CDR1 and CDR2 sequences are SGHRS and YFSETQ. The CDR3 reads CASSLVEGGGEAFF. DNA for the CDR3: TGCGCCAGCAGCTTGGTTGAAGGGGGGGGTGAAGCTTTCTTT.

The CDR3 nucleotides read TGTGCCAGCAGTCCCCATAGCGGGGGGAATTACGAGCAGTACTTC. The encoded protein is CASSPHSGGNYEQYF. This chain joins TRBV6-2 or TRBV6-3 and TRBJ2-7; the match to TRBD2 covers 10 bases. The junction had 8 bases not matched to a gene; V was cut back by 5 bases and J by 4 bases. The CDR3 spans 15 residues. Germline loops: CDR1 MNHEY, CDR2 SVGEGT.

This clone was observed once. The chain links TRBV11-2 to TRBJ1-4, with D possibly TRBD1 on 5 matching bases. V shed 1 base and J shed 2 bases, with 11 bases lying between them. The CDR3 sequence is 16 residues long. Germline V lookup: CDR1 SGHAT, CDR2 FQNNGV. The CDR3, as DNA: TGTGCCAGCAGCTTAGGTCCAGGGAGGACTAATGAAAAACTGTTTTTT. Translating it yields CASSLGPGRTNEKLFF.

CDR3 in amino acids: CASSYDGLAFYEQYF. DNA of the CDR3: TGTGCCAGCAGTTACGACGGACTAGCCTTCTACGAGCAGTACTTC. J is TRBJ2-7 and V is TRBV6-2 or TRBV6-3; 8 positions agree with TRBD2. The CDR3 loop spans 15 amino acids. The germline V gene has CDR1 MNHEY and CDR2 SVGEGT. Trimming at V came to 2 bases and at J to 3 bases, leaving 6 bases not matched to a gene.

The chain joins TRBV28 to TRBJ2-3; tentatively, D is TRBD2 (5 bases). Between the trimmed V and J ends, which lost 5 bases and 0 bases, there was a span of 6 bases. This CDR3 is 13 amino acids long. Germline V gene data show CDR1 as MDHEN and CDR2 as SYDVKM. The CDR3 sequence: CASSGESTDTQYF. DNA for the CDR3: TGTGCCAGCAGTGGGGAGAGCACAGATACGCAGTATTTT.

The V gene is TRBV6-1, the J gene TRBJ1-2, with unresolved D. CDR1 MNHNS and CDR2 SASEGT come from the germline V gene. V was pared by 3 bases and J by 8 bases, with 13 bases between. CDR3 length: 13 residues. This CDR3 is CASSEFGGSGYTF. CDR3 sequence (DNA): TGTGCCAGCAGTGAGTTTGGAGGTTCCGGCTACACCTTC.

V gene TRBV20-1 combines with J gene TRBJ2-5; D unclear. V shed 3 bases and J shed 3 bases, with 8 bases lying between them. The CDR3 totals 12 residues. The germline gives CDR1 DFQATT, CDR2 SNEGSKA (reference sequence). The CDR3 sequence is CSASGQEETQYF. Here the CDR3 DNA reads TGCAGTGCTAGTGGGCAGGAAGAGACCCAGTACTTC.

A remark on this clone: Within the sample, other DNA sequences also encode this same CDR3. The V and J genes are TRBV2 and TRBJ1-2, with D possibly matching TRBD1 (6 bases). This CDR3 comprises 13 residues. The germline V gene encodes CDR1 SNHLY and CDR2 FYNNEI. The V end was cut by 4 bases, the J end by 2 bases, with 8 bases between. CDR3 in DNA: TGTGCCAGCAGTGGCCAGGGGAACTATGGCTACACCTTC. Translation gives CASSGQGNYGYTF.

The CDR3 DNA reads as TGTGCCAGCTCTCCGGACAGGCAAAACAATGAGCAGTTCTTC. Encoded protein: CASSPDRQNNEQFF. The rearrangement uses TRBV18 and TRBJ2-1; TRBD1 aligns across 7 bases. The CDR3 length is 14 residues. The V gene end was trimmed by 6 bases and the J gene end by 5 bases; junction bases not matched to a gene: 7. CDR1 KGHSH and CDR2 LQKENI come from the germline V gene.